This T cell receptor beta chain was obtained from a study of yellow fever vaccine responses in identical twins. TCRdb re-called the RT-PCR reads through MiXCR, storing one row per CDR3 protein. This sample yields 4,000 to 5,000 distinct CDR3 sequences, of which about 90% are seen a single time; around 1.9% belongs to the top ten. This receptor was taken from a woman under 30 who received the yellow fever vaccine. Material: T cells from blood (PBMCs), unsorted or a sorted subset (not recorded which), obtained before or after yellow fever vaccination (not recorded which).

CDR3 in DNA: TGCAGTGCTAGAGAACCTAGCGGGAGCACAGATACGCAGTATTTT. This sequence encodes CSAREPSGSTDTQYF. J is TRBJ2-3 and V is TRBV20-1, with 8 bases fitting TRBD2. V lost 0 bases, J lost 0 bases, and 2 bases stayed unmatched. CDR1 and CDR2 from the germline V gene are DFQATT and SNEGSKA (reference sequence). The CDR3 has 15 residues.